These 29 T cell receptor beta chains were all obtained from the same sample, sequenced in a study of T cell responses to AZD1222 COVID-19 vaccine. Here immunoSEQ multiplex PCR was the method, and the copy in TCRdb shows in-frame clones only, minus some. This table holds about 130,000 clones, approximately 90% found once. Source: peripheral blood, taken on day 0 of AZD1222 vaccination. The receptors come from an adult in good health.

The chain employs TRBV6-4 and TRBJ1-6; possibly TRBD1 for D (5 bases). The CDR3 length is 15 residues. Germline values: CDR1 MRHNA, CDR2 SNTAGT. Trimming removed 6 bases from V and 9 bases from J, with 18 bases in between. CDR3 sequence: CASRSRQGGGSPLHF. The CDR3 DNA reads TGTGCCAGCAGAAGCCGTCAGGGTGGTGGTTCACCCCTCCACTTT.

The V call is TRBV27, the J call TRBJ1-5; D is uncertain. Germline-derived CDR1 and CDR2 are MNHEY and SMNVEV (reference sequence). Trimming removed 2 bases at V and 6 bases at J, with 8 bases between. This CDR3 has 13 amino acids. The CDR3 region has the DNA TGTGCCAGCAGTTTAGGTGGGTTTCAGCCCCAGCATTTT. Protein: CASSLGGFQPQHF.

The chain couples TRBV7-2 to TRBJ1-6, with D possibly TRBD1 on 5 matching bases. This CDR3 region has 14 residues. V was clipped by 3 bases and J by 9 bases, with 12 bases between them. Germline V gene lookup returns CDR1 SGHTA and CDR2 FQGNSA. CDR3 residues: CASSLGQRGSPLHF. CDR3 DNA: TGTGCCAGCAGCTTGGGTCAGAGGGGTTCACCCCTCCACTTT.

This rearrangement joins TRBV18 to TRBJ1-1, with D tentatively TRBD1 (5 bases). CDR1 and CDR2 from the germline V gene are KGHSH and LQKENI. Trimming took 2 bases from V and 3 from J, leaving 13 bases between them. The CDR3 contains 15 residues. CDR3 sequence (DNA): TGTGCCAGCTCACCAGGGCGGGGACTGGACACTGAAGCTTTCTTT. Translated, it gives CASSPGRGLDTEAFF.

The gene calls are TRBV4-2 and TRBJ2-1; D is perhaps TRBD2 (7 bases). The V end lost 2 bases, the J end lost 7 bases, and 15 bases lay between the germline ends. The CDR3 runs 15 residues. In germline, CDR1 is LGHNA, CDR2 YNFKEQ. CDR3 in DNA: TGTGCCAGCAGCCAACCCTCCGGGGGGCCTAATGAGCAGTTCTTC. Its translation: CASSQPSGGPNEQFF.

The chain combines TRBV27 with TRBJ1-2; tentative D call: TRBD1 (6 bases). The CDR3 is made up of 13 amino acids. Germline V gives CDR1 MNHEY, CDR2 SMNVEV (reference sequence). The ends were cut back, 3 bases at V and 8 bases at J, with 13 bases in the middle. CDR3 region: CASSFQNREGYTF. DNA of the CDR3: TGTGCCAGCAGTTTCCAAAACAGGGAGGGCTACACCTTC.

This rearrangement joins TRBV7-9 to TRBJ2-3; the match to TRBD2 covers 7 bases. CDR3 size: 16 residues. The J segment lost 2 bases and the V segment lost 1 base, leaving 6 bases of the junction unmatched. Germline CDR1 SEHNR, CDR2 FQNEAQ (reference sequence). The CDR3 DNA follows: TGTGCCAGCAGCTTAGTGAGCGGGGACCCCACAGATACGCAGTATTTT. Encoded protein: CASSLVSGDPTDTQYF.

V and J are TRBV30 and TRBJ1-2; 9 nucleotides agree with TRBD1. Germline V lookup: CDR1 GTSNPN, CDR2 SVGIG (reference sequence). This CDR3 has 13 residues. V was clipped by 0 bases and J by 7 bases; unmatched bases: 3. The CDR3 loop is CAWSVWTGAGYTF. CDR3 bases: TGTGCCTGGAGTGTTTGGACAGGGGCTGGCTACACCTTC. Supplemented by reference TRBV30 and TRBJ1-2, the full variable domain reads SQTIHQWPATLVQPVGSPLSLECTVEGTSNPNLYWYRQAAGRGLQLLFYSVGIGQISSEVPQNLSASRPQDRQFILSSKKLLLSDSGFYLCAWSVWTGAGYTFGSGTRLTVV.

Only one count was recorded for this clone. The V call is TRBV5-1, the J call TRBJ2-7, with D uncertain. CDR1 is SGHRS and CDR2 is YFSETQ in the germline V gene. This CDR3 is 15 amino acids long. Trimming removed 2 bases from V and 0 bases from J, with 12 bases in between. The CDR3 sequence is CASSFSGGSSYEQYF. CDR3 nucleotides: TGCGCCAGCAGCTTCTCGGGTGGAAGCTCCTACGAGCAGTACTTC.

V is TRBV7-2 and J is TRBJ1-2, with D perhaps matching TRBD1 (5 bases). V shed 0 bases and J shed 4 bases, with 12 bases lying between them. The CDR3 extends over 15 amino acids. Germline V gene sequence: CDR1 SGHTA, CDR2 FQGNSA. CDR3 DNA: TGTGCCAGCAGCTTAGCACAGGCAGCTAGCTATGGCTACACCTTC. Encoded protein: CASSLAQAASYGYTF.

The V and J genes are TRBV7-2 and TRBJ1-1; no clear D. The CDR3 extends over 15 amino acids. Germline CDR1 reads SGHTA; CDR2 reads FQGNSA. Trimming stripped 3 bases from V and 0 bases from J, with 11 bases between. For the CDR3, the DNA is TGTGCCAGCAGCTTTTTCGTTCCATTGAACACTGAAGCTTTCTTT. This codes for CASSFFVPLNTEAFF.

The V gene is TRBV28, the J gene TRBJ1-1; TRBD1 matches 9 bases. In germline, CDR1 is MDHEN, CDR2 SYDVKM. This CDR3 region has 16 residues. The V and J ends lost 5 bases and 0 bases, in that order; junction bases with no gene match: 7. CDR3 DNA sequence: TGTGCCAGCAGTCCACCCGGGACAGGGATGAACACTGAAGCTTTCTTT. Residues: CASSPPGTGMNTEAFF.

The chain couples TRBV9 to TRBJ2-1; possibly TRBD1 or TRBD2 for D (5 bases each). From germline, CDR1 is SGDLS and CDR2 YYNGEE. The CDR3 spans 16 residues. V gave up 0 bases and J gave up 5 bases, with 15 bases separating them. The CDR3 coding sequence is TGTGCCAGCAGCGTAGAGGTTACCGGGGCTAACAATGAGCAGTTCTTC. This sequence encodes CASSVEVTGANNEQFF.

CDR3 sequence: CASGTTYNSPLHF. The CDR3 DNA is TGTGCCAGCGGGACTACCTATAATTCACCCCTCCACTTT. The chain carries TRBV12-3 or TRBV12-4 and TRBJ1-6; tentatively, D is TRBD1 (5 bases). This CDR3 region has 13 residues. V gave up 8 bases and J gave up 2 bases, with 7 bases separating them.

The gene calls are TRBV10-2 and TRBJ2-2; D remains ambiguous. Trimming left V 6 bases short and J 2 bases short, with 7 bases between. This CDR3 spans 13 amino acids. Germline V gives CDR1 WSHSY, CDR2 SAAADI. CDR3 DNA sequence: TGCGCCAGCAGACATTCAAACACCGGGGAGCTGTTTTTT. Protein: CASRHSNTGELFF.

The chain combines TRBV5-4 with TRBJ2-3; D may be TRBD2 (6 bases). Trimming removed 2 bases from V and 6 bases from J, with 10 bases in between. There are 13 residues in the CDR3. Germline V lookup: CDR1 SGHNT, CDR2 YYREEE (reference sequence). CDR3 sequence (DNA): TGTGCCAGCAGCTTAGGGACTGGGGATACGCAGTATTTT. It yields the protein CASSLGTGDTQYF.

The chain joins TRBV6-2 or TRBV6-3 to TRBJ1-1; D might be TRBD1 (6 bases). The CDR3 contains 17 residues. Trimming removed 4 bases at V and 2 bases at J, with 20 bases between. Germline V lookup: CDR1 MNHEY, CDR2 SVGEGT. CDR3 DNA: TGTGCCAGCAGTTTCCAAGTGGACACGACAGGAAACACTGAAGCTTTCTTT. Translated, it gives CASSFQVDTTGNTEAFF.

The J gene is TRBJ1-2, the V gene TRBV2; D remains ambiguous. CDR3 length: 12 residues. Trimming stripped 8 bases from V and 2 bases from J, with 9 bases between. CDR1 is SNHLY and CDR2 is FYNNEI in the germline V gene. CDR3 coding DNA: TGTGCCAGCTCTACAGTAAACTATGGCTACACCTTC. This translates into CASSTVNYGYTF.

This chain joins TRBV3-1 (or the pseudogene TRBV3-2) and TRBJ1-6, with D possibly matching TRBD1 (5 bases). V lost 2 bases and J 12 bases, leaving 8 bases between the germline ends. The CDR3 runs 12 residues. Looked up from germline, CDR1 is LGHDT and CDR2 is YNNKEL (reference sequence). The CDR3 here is CASSQSRGPLHF. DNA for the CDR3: TGTGCCAGCAGCCAATCAAGGGGACCCCTCCACTTT.

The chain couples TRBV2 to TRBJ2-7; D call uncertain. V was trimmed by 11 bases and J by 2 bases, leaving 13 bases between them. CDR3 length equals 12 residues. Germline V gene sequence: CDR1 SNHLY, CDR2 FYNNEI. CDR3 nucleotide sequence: TGTGCCCCTGGGAACAGACCCTACGAGCAGTACTTC. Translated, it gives CAPGNRPYEQYF.

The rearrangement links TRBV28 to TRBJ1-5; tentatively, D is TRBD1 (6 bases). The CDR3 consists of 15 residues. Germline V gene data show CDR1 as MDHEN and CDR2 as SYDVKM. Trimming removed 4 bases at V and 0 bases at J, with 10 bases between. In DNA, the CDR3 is TGTGCCAGCAGTTCAGGACAGTATAGCAATCAGCCCCAGCATTTT. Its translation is CASSSGQYSNQPQHF. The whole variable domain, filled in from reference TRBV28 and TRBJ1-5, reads DVKVTQSSRYLVKRTGEKVFLECVQDMDHENMFWYRQDPGLGLRLIYFSYDVKMKEKGDIPEGYSVSREKKERFSLILESASTNQTSMYLCASSSGQYSNQPQHFGDGTRLSIL.

Here the CDR3 reads CASSFRGGSNVLTF. For the CDR3, the DNA is TGTGCCAGCAGTTTCAGGGGGGGTTCCAACGTCCTGACTTTC. The rearrangement links TRBV28 to TRBJ2-6; D might be TRBD1 or TRBD2, each matching 7 bases. The ends were cut back, 3 bases at V and 8 bases at J, with 11 bases in the middle. This CDR3 region has 14 residues. CDR1 and CDR2 (germline): MDHEN, SYDVKM.

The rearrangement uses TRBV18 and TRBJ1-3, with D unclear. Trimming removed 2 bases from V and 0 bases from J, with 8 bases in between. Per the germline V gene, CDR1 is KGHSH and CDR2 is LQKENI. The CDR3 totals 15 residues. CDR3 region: CASSPADDSGNTIYF. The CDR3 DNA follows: TGTGCCAGCTCACCAGCGGACGACTCTGGAAACACCATATATTTT.

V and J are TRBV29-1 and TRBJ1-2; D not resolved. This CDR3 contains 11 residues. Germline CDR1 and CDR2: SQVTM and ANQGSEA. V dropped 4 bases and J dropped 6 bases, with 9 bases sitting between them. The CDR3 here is CSVVGVDGYTF. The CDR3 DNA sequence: TGCAGCGTTGTGGGCGTAGATGGCTACACCTTC.

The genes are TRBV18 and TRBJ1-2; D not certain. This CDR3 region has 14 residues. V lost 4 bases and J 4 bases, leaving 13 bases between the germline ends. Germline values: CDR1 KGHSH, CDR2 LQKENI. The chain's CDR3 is CASSLSDESYGYTF. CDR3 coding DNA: TGTGCCAGCTCACTTTCCGACGAAAGCTATGGCTACACCTTC.

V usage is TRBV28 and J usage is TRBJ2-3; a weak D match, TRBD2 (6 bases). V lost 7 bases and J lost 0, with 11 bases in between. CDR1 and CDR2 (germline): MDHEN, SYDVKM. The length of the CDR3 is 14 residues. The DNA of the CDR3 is TGTGCCAGCACCTTGGGGGGAAGCACAGATACGCAGTATTTT. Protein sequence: CASTLGGSTDTQYF.

Here the CDR3 DNA reads TGTGCCAGCAGGTCTACCGGGGGTTTGGATAATTCACCCCTCCACTTT. Translation gives CASRSTGGLDNSPLHF. The V call is TRBV11-2, the J call TRBJ1-6; tentatively, D is TRBD1 (5 bases). Germline CDR1 is SGHAT and CDR2 is FQNNGV. There are 16 residues in the CDR3. Trimming pared 6 bases from V and 5 bases from J, leaving 17 bases between.

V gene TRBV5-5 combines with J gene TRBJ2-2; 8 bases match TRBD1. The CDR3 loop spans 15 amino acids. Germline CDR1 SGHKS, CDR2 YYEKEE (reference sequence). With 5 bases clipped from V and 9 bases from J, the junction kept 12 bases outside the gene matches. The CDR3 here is CASSKPGQASRELFF. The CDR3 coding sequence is TGTGCCAGCAGTAAGCCGGGACAGGCTTCTCGGGAGCTGTTTTTT.

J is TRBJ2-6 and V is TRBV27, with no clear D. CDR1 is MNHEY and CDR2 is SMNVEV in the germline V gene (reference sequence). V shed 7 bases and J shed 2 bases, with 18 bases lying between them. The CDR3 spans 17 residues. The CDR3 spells CASTSLFRVAGANVLTF. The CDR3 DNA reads TGTGCCAGCACCTCCCTATTTAGGGTGGCTGGGGCCAACGTCCTGACTTTC.